The clone carrying this TCR beta chain has more than one count but fewer than ten. The source of the sample is a study of T cell changes during pregnancy in multiple sclerosis. The germline CDR1 and CDR2 sequences are GTSNPN and SVGIG (reference sequence). The CDR3 spans 13 residues. The J segment lost 5 bases and the V segment lost 1 base, leaving 0 bases of the junction unmatched. Assay: immunoSEQ multiplex PCR; the TCRdb copy retains only in-frame clones and omits some. The sample contains approximately 70,000 clones, approximately 95% of which appear only once. This chain connects TRBV30 to TRBJ1-5; 9 bases agree with TRBD1. The sequence was collected from a female donor with multiple sclerosis, enrolled in a pregnancy study. Source: CD4+ T cells from peripheral blood mononuclear cells, taken after pregnancy. The CDR3 region has the DNA TGTGCCTGGAGTGGGACAGGGGATCAGCCCCAGCATTTT. Amino acids: CAWSGTGDQPQHF.